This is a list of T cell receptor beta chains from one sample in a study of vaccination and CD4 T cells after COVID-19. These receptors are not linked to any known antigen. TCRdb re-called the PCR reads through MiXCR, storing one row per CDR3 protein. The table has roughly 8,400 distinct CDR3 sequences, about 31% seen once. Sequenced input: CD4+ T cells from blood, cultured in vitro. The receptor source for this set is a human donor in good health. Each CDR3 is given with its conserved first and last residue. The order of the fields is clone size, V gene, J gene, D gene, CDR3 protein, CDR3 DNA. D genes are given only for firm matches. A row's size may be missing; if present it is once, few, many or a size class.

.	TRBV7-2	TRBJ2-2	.	CASTPAPTNTEELFF	TGTGCCAGCACCCCGGCGCCAACGAACACCGAGGAGCTGTTTTTT
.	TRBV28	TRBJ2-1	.	CASSPEGAGSSYNEQFF	TGTGCCAGCAGCCCCGAGGGCGCGGGGAGCTCCTACAATGAGCAGTTCTTC
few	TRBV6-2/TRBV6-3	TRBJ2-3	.	CASSPWTGDTQYF	TGTGCCAGCAGTCCGTGGACGGGAGATACGCAGTATTTT
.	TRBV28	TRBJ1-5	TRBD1	CASSPGTGHQPQHF	TGTGCCAGCAGTCCAGGGACAGGCCATCAGCCCCAGCATTTT
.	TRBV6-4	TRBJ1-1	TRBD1	CASRKDREDEAFF	TGTGCCAGCAGAAAAGACAGGGAGGATGAAGCTTTCTTT
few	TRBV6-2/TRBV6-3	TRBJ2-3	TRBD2	CASSARETDTQYF	TGTGCCAGCAGTGCGCGGGAGACAGATACGCAGTATTTT
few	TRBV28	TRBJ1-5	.	CASIASNQPQHF	TGTGCCAGCATCGCCTCCAATCAGCCCCAGCATTTT
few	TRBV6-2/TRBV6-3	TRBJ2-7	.	CATSPTSYEQYF	TGTGCCACCAGCCCCACCTCCTACGAGCAGTACTTC
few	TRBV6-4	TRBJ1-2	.	CAGNYGYTF	TGTGCCGGCAATTATGGCTACACCTTC
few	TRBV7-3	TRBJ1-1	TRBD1	CASSPRPAGGEGTEAFF	TGTGCCAGCAGCCCCCGGCCCGCAGGGGGCGAGGGCACTGAAGCTTTCTTT
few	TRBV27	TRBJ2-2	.	CASKDTGELFF	TGTGCCAGCAAGGACACCGGGGAGCTGTTTTTT
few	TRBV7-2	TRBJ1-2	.	CASSFGVGTQGYTF	TGTGCCAGCAGCTTCGGGGTTGGGACGCAAGGCTACACCTTC
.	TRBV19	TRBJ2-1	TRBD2	CASSIASGSYNEQFF	TGTGCCAGTAGTATAGCTAGCGGGAGTTACAATGAGCAGTTCTTC
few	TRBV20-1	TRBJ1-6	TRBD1	CSAREGQGPASLHF	TGCAGTGCTAGAGAAGGACAGGGCCCTGCAAGCCTCCACTTT
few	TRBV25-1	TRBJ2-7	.	CASSEWNDPYEQYF	TGTGCCAGCAGTGAATGGAACGATCCCTACGAGCAGTACTTC
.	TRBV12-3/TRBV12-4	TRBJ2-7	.	CATRVASSYEQYF	TGTGCCACGAGAGTGGCTAGCAGCTACGAGCAGTACTTC
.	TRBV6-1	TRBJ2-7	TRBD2	CASKNGLAGSYEQYF	TGTGCCAGTAAGAACGGACTAGCGGGTTCCTACGAGCAGTACTTC
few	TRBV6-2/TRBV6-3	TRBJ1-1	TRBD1	CASRLGTGPGGNTEAFF	TGTGCCAGCAGGCTAGGGACAGGACCCGGGGGGAACACTGAAGCTTTCTTT
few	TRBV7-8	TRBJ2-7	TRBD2	CASRVGWLAGEMYEQYF	TGTGCCAGCCGCGTAGGGTGGCTAGCGGGAGAGATGTACGAGCAGTACTTC
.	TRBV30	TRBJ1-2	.	CAWNRGLDGYTF	TGTGCCTGGAATCGGGGTTTGGATGGCTACACCTTC
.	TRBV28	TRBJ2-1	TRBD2	CASITGLAGVNEQFF	TGTGCCAGCATTACGGGGCTAGCGGGAGTTAATGAGCAGTTCTTC
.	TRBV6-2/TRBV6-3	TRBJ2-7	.	CASSPGPGAYEQYF	TGTGCCAGCAGTCCCGGGCCGGGGGCTTACGAGCAGTACTTC
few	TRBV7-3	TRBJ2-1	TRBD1	CASSLTQGQGNEQFF	TGTGCCAGCAGCTTAACCCAAGGACAGGGGAATGAGCAGTTCTTC
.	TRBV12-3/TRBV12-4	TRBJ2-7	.	CASSLVRLRHQDGFYEQYF	TGTGCCAGCAGTTTAGTTCGCCTCAGACATCAAGATGGATTCTACGAGCAGTACTTC
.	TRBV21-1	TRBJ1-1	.	CARHESPGRGRRNTEAFF	TGTGCCAGACACGAAAGTCCGGGAAGGGGGCGGAGGAACACTGAAGCTTTCTTT
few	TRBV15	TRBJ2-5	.	CATSRVGLGTVQETQYF	TGTGCCACCAGCAGAGTGGGTCTGGGCACAGTCCAAGAGACCCAGTACTTC
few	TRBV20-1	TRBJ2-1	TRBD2	CSAIWTSNNEQFF	TGCAGTGCGATTTGGACTAGCAACAATGAGCAGTTCTTC
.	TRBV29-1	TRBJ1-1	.	CSVDSEAFF	TGCAGCGTTGACTCAGAAGCTTTCTTT
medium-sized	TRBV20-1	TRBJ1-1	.	CSARSMGARGSEAFF	TGCAGTGCTAGATCCATGGGGGCGCGAGGCTCTGAAGCTTTCTTT
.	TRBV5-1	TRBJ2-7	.	CASRPGGDRDEQYF	TGCGCCAGTCGTCCGGGGGGCGATCGAGACGAGCAGTACTTC
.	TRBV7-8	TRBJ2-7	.	CASSKSGLTYEQYF	TGTGCCAGCAGCAAGAGCGGGCTTACCTACGAGCAGTACTTC
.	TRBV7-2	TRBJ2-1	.	CASSLFVGNEQFF	TGTGCCAGCAGCTTATTCGTCGGCAATGAGCAGTTCTTC
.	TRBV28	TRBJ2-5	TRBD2	CASSFLVLAVQETQYF	TGTGCCAGCAGTTTCTTAGTACTAGCGGTACAAGAGACCCAGTACTTC
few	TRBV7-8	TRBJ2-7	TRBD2	CASSLEPAGGLYEQYF	TGTGCCAGCAGCTTAGAACCCGCGGGAGGGCTCTACGAGCAGTACTTC
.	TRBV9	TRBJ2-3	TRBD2	CASSTDPAGGVEDTQYF	TGTGCCAGCAGCACCGACCCAGCGGGAGGAGTAGAAGATACGCAGTATTTT
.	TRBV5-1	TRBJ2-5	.	CASSSRVEETQYF	TGCGCCAGCAGCTCCAGGGTTGAGGAGACCCAGTACTTC
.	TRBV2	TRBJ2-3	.	CATKSYRLADTQYF	TGTGCCACCAAATCCTACCGACTAGCAGATACGCAGTATTTT
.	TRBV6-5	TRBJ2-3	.	CASSYFGMGTQYF	TGTGCCAGCAGTTACTTCGGTATGGGTACGCAGTATTTT
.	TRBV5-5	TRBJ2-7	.	CASTTDSWILEQYF	TGTGCCAGCACCACCGACTCGTGGATATTAGAGCAGTACTTC
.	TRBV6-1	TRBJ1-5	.	CASVFGINQLQHF	TGTGCCAGCGTCTTCGGAATAAATCAGCTCCAGCATTTT
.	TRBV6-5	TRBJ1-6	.	CASSYSRDSPLHF	TGTGCCAGCAGTTACTCGAGGGACTCACCCCTCCACTTT
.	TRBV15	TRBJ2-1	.	CATSRGPSSYNEQFF	TGTGCCACCAGTAGAGGTCCAAGCTCCTACAATGAGCAGTTCTTC
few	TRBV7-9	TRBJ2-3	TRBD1	CASSEQGADTQYF	TGTGCCAGCAGCGAACAGGGGGCGGATACGCAGTATTTT
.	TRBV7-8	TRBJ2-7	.	CASSLRDYEQYF	TGTGCCAGCAGCCTCCGGGACTACGAGCAGTACTTC
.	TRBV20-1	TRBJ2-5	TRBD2	CSARDVAGGETQYF	TGCAGTGCTAGAGATGTCGCGGGAGGAGAGACCCAGTACTTC
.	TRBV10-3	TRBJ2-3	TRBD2	CAIRSTSGSDTQYF	TGTGCCATCAGGTCCACTAGCGGGTCAGATACGCAGTATTTT